This is a list of T cell receptor beta chains from one sample in a study of blood T cell repertoires in COVID-19. Measured with immunoSEQ multiplex PCR; TCRdb has only the in-frame clones, and not every one. The sample has approximately 260,000 clones, 75% to 90% seen once. The sample was peripheral blood. These receptor sequences come from a man aged 55 to 70 who had recovered from COVID-19. Both conserved end residues are part of each CDR3.

j_call v_call cdr3_aa
TRBJ1-4 TRBV29-1 CSVAFWDRGTQREKLFF
TRBJ2-7 TRBV10-1 CASSPAVTPYEQYF
TRBJ2-7 TRBV19 CASGHVGTGEFEQYF
TRBJ1-4 TRBV7-8 CASSPRGDEKLFF
TRBJ1-1 TRBV9 CASSKWTTGGGEAFF
TRBJ2-1 TRBV10-2 CASRGPGANNEQFF
TRBJ1-6 TRBV7-9 CASSLSQGNSPLHF
TRBJ2-2 TRBV4-2 CASSQEGREGELFF
TRBJ2-1 TRBV29-1 CSVQRVTNNEQFF
TRBJ2-7 TRBV3-1/TRBV3-2 CASSHRGSSYEQYF
TRBJ2-3 TRBV2 CASSITDTQYF
TRBJ1-5 TRBV30 CAWSFGLDQPQHF
TRBJ2-5 TRBV7-2 CASSLLVRRETQYF
TRBJ1-2 TRBV6-2/TRBV6-3 CASSYDRDHGYTF
TRBJ1-2 TRBV15 CATSRPDRDNGYTF
TRBJ2-1 TRBV7-2 CASSLFAGGSYNEQFF
TRBJ1-1 TRBV6-5 CASSYPMGGEAFF
TRBJ2-5 TRBV5-1 CASSLAGGRETQYF
TRBJ2-5 TRBV11-2 CASSPRRREQETQYF
TRBJ2-5 TRBV9 CASSAGPPEDKTQYF
TRBJ1-2 TRBV7-9 CASSHGGAGTATNYGYTF
TRBJ2-1 TRBV27 CASSLFNRGDRRSDEQFF
TRBJ1-2 TRBV27 CASSSGQGGNYGYTF
TRBJ1-3 TRBV18 CASSPETGSGNTIYF
TRBJ2-5 TRBV7-9 CASSLAYPRETQYF
TRBJ1-1 TRBV28 CASSPPVGGRNTEAFF
TRBJ2-7 TRBV11-2 CASSLTTGNYEQYF
TRBJ2-5 TRBV19 CASSISGLAGAQKETQYF
TRBJ2-7 TRBV10-3 CAIRLAGGSGEQYF
TRBJ2-7 TRBV2 CASRMTSGTAEQYF
TRBJ2-1 TRBV7-9 CASSFLVRGSDNEQFF
TRBJ2-2 TRBV5-4 CASSPTGTRNTGELFF
TRBJ2-2 TRBV5-1 CASSPPAGIAGELFF
TRBJ1-3 TRBV9 CASGVLSGNTIYF
TRBJ1-4 TRBV15 CATSRNRDRVNEKLFF
TRBJ1-1 TRBV5-6 CASSSTGTVYTEAFF
TRBJ2-7 TRBV4-1 CASSQADNAYIYEQYF
TRBJ1-2 TRBV5-6 CASNHGTANYGYTF
TRBJ2-1 TRBV14 CASSQDVRGADEQFF
TRBJ2-3 TRBV21-1 CASSGGEDRGLDTQYF
TRBJ1-4 TRBV11-2 CASSVRQGAFEKLFF
TRBJ2-7 TRBV28 CASSLMAGGYEQYF